This is a list of T cell receptor beta chains from one sample in a study of blood T cells in healthy people across ages. TCRdb recomputed calls from the 5' RACE reads with MiXCR, one row per CDR3 protein. The sample has over a million distinct CDR3 sequences, approximately 42% seen once. Material for sequencing was blood. All receptors derive from a woman aged 18-29 years in good health. Both conserved end residues are part of each CDR3. The D gene is left open where the match is weak. Expanded clones are given a class, and other clones once, few, many or no size at all.

>-|TRBV18|-|TRBJ1-4
CASSLSRQGGEKLFF
TGTGCCAGCTCACTCTCTCGGCAGGGTGGTGAAAAACTGTTTTTT
>-|TRBV5-1|few|TRBJ1-1
CASSLVFVGKADTEAFF
TGCGCCAGCAGCTTGGTATTTGTCGGCAAGGCCGACACTGAAGCTTTCTTT
>-|TRBV3-1|-|TRBJ2-3
CASSQEATGGLGDTQYF
TGTGCCAGCAGCCAAGAAGCGACAGGCGGTTTAGGGGATACGCAGTATTTT
>-|TRBV6-5|few|TRBJ1-2
CASGKSVSNYGYTF
TGTGCCTCGGGCAAAAGCGTGTCCAACTATGGCTACACCTTC
>TRBD1|TRBV10-3|few|TRBJ2-7
CAISEGPGTGNRGSYEQYF
TGTGCCATCAGTGAGGGGCCCGGGACAGGAAACAGAGGTTCCTACGAGCAGTACTTC
>TRBD2|TRBV20-1|-|TRBJ2-1
CSARDSGVYYNEQFF
TGCAGTGCTAGAGATAGCGGGGTTTACTACAATGAGCAGTTCTTC
>-|TRBV5-1|few|TRBJ2-1
CASSLPGPFYNEQFF
TGCGCCAGCAGCTTACCGGGACCCTTCTACAATGAGCAGTTCTTC
>-|TRBV7-9|few|TRBJ1-4
CASSTRDVGGEKLFF
TGTGCCAGCAGCACCCGGGACGTCGGAGGGGAAAAACTGTTTTTT
>-|TRBV5-1|-|TRBJ1-2
CASSFVTPGQPYGYTF
TGCGCCAGCAGCTTTGTGACGCCTGGACAGCCTTATGGCTACACCTTC
>-|TRBV2|-|TRBJ1-1
CASSEAGYGGAFF
TGTGCCAGCAGTGAAGCTGGGTACGGGGGAGCTTTCTTT
>TRBD2|TRBV10-3|-|TRBJ2-3
CAHRGRGETDTQYF
TGTGCCCACCGGGGCCGGGGGGAGACAGATACGCAGTATTTT
>-|TRBV30|once|TRBJ1-2
CAWSGGALYGYTF
TGTGCCTGGAGTGGAGGTGCGCTCTATGGCTACACCTTC
>TRBD2|TRBV7-8|few|TRBJ2-7
CASSYPSGYEQYF
TGTGCCAGCAGTTACCCTAGCGGCTACGAGCAGTACTTC
>TRBD1|TRBV9|-|TRBJ2-1
CASSVVSGGRYNEQFF
TGTGCCAGCAGCGTAGTTTCAGGGGGCAGGTACAATGAGCAGTTCTTC
>-|TRBV6-5|-|TRBJ1-2
CASSYQLEKNYGYTF
TGTGCCAGCAGTTACCAACTCGAAAAGAACTATGGCTACACCTTC
>-|TRBV20-1|few|TRBJ1-2
CSARQQGNYGYTF
TGCAGTGCTAGACAGCAGGGGAACTATGGCTACACCTTC
>-|TRBV5-5|-|TRBJ2-3
CASSRSRTADNTDTQYF
TGTGCCAGCAGCCGCTCCAGAACAGCTGACAACACAGATACGCAGTATTTT
>TRBD1|TRBV7-2|once|TRBJ2-5
CASSLDGTALQETQYF
TGTGCCAGCAGCTTAGATGGGACAGCGTTGCAAGAGACCCAGTACTTC
>TRBD2|TRBV5-1|few|TRBJ2-2
CASSGGLAGGPNGELFF
TGCGCCAGCAGCGGAGGACTAGCGGGAGGGCCTAACGGGGAGCTGTTTTTT
>-|TRBV20-1|-|TRBJ2-1
CSARPLEGQNEQFF
TGCAGTGCTAGACCCCTGGAGGGCCAGAATGAGCAGTTCTTC
>-|TRBV12-3/TRBV12-4|-|TRBJ1-1
CASSLSMWGEAFF
TGTGCCAGCAGTCTTTCCATGTGGGGTGAAGCTTTCTTT
>TRBD2|TRBV20-1|-|TRBJ2-1
CSARVASGQRNYNEQFF
TGCAGTGCTAGAGTGGCTAGCGGGCAACGGAATTACAATGAGCAGTTCTTC
>TRBD2|TRBV6-5|-|TRBJ2-7
CASSPVAGGQDEQYF
TGTGCCAGCAGTCCAGTAGCGGGAGGGCAGGATGAGCAGTACTTC
>-|TRBV6-5|-|TRBJ2-5
CASSPGWKTQYF
TGTGCCAGCTCTCCAGGTTGGAAGACCCAGTACTTC
>TRBD2|TRBV7-2|-|TRBJ2-7
CASSSGIGYEQYF
TGTGCCAGCAGCAGCGGGATAGGCTACGAGCAGTACTTC
>-|TRBV24-1|once|TRBJ1-2
CATSDFGGGYTF
TGTGCCACCAGTGATTTCGGAGGTGGCTACACCTTC
>-|TRBV28|few|TRBJ2-5
CASRNGPYETQYF
TGTGCCAGCAGAAACGGACCTTACGAGACCCAGTACTTC
>-|TRBV6-4|-|TRBJ1-1
CASSESGLNTEAFF
TGTGCCAGCAGTGAATCGGGCTTGAACACTGAAGCTTTCTTT
>-|TRBV11-1|-|TRBJ2-1
CANSLGGGGVSYNEQFF
TGTGCCAACAGCTTAGGTGGAGGGGGGGTCTCCTACAATGAGCAGTTCTTC
>-|TRBV3-1|-|TRBJ2-1
CASSQDGKTQFF
TGTGCCAGCAGCCAAGACGGAAAGACCCAGTTCTTC
>-|TRBV2|-|TRBJ1-2
CASSDQGANYGYTF
TGTGCCAGCAGTGATCAGGGCGCTAACTATGGCTACACCTTC
>TRBD1|TRBV4-1|-|TRBJ2-5
CASSQDNAARGPLKTQYF
TGCGCCAGCAGCCAAGATAATGCGGCTAGGGGGCCCCTGAAGACCCAGTACTTC
>-|TRBV4-1|-|TRBJ2-7
CASSQALTVDEQYF
TGCGCCAGCAGCCAAGCTCTGACGGTCGATGAGCAGTACTTC
>TRBD2|TRBV7-6|-|TRBJ2-3
CASSFRSGLAFDTQYF
TGTGCCAGCAGTTTTCGGTCGGGACTAGCTTTTGATACGCAGTATTTT
>TRBD2|TRBV6-5|few|TRBJ2-7
CASSSLVGGRIYEQYF
TGTGCCAGCAGTTCCCTGGTTGGCGGGAGAATCTACGAGCAGTACTTC
>TRBD2|TRBV4-1|few|TRBJ2-7
CASSQSLTGTSGRYEQYF
TGCGCCAGCAGCCAATCCTTAACCGGGACTAGCGGGAGGTACGAGCAGTACTTC
>-|TRBV7-8|-|TRBJ1-2
CASSFRVLYGYTF
TGTGCCAGCAGCTTTCGGGTACTCTATGGCTACACCTTC
>-|TRBV6-1|-|TRBJ2-1
CASRRTTYNEQFF
TGTGCCAGCAGAAGGACTACCTACAATGAGCAGTTCTTC
>TRBD1|TRBV14|-|TRBJ2-7
CASSHQPRTGNFHEQYF
TGTGCCAGCAGCCACCAGCCTCGGACAGGGAATTTTCACGAGCAGTACTTC
>-|TRBV12-3/TRBV12-4|-|TRBJ2-5
CASSFRRSSQETQYF
TGTGCCAGCAGTTTCAGGAGATCTAGTCAAGAGACCCAGTACTTC
>TRBD2|TRBV7-8|-|TRBJ2-1
CASTGGLAVLNEQFF
TGTGCCAGCACTGGGGGACTAGCGGTTCTAAATGAGCAGTTCTTC
>-|TRBV5-1|once|TRBJ2-5
CASSWTQGAGTQYF
TGCGCCAGCAGCTGGACCCAAGGCGCCGGGACCCAGTACTTC
>-|TRBV5-1|few|TRBJ2-3
CASTPRGRTDTQYF
TGCGCCAGCACTCCCCGGGGGCGCACAGATACGCAGTATTTT
>-|TRBV21-1|few|TRBJ2-5
CASSRPGPSLETQYF
TGTGCCAGCAGCCGCCCGGGACCCTCACTAGAGACCCAGTACTTC
>-|TRBV20-1|few|TRBJ2-2
CSARDQGGANTGELFF
TGCAGTGCTAGAGATCAAGGCGGAGCGAACACCGGGGAGCTGTTTTTT
>-|TRBV4-1|-|TRBJ2-7
CASSQVGDNEQYF
TGCGCCAGCAGCCAAGTGGGGGACAATGAGCAGTACTTC
>-|TRBV27|few|TRBJ2-7
CASRPEGGNSYEQYF
TGTGCCAGCAGACCCGAGGGGGGCAATTCCTACGAGCAGTACTTC
>TRBD2|TRBV29-1|few|TRBJ2-1
CSGSSGSRNEQFF
TGCAGCGGGAGTAGCGGGAGTCGGAATGAGCAGTTCTTC
>TRBD1|TRBV20-1|-|TRBJ2-7
CSAPRQGDYEQYF
TGCAGTGCCCCTAGACAGGGGGACTACGAGCAGTACTTC
>TRBD1|TRBV3-1|-|TRBJ2-1
CASSRTGGEQFF
TGTGCCAGCAGTCGGACAGGGGGTGAGCAGTTCTTC